The 3 T cell receptor beta chains in this list originate from one sample, sequenced in a study of shared clonotypes between healthy human individuals. Profiling relied on immunoSEQ multiplex PCR, and the TCRdb table lists in-frame clones only, not all of them. The data hold 2 million to 3 million clones, with approximately 94% observed a single time. Specimen: naive CD4+ T cells from PBMCs. The subset was: CD45RA+ positively selected. The source is a man aged 18 to 29 in good health. Some clones in this sample may be carry-over from other donors' samples.

This clone was detected only once. This chain links TRBV29-1 with TRBJ1-1; no clear D. The CDR3 consists of 15 residues. Trimming removed 2 bases at V and 3 bases at J, with 16 bases between. CDR1 is SQVTM, CDR2 ANQGSEA, per germline. CDR3: CSVESVRQVYTEAFF. DNA of the CDR3: TGCAGCGTTGAAAGTGTGCGGCAGGTGTACACTGAAGCTTTCTTT.

A remark on this clone: The sample holds other DNA sequences that translate to the same CDR3. In DNA, the CDR3 is TGCAGCGTCCAAGGGTTAGCGGGAGTCGACGAGCAGTACTTC. This translates into CSVQGLAGVDEQYF. The V and J genes are TRBV29-1 and TRBJ2-7, with 9 nucleotides matching TRBD2. The germline V gene encodes CDR1 SQVTM and CDR2 ANQGSEA. This CDR3 region has 14 residues. The V and J ends lost 6 bases and 5 bases, in that order; junction bases with no gene match: 11.

This rearrangement joins TRBV25-1 to TRBJ2-5; 9 positions agree with TRBD2. CDR1 is MGHDK and CDR2 is SYGVNS in the germline V gene. With 4 bases clipped from V and 4 bases from J, the junction kept 4 bases outside the gene matches. There are 14 residues in the CDR3. The CDR3 DNA sequence: TGTGCCAGCAGTGTGTTAGCGGGAGCAGAGACCCAGTACTTC. This codes for CASSVLAGAETQYF.